This T cell receptor (beta chain) was profiled in a study of T cells in Graves' hyperthyroidism and ophthalmopathy. This clonotype was observed at least ten times. Its matching antigen is unknown. The germline gives CDR1 SGHKS, CDR2 YYEKEE (reference sequence). CDR3 length equals 14 residues. V was pared by 1 base and J by 7 bases, with 4 bases of the junction left unmatched. The study, taken as a whole, reports: Ophthalmopathy and stable hyperthyroidism were separated by a 13 V-J model. In blood, most of the thyroid clonotypes expanded above 0.001 were also present.

The source material, RNA transcripts, was used to amplify TCR beta CDR3 regions. RT-PCR in the first round (using the HTBI primer set) targeted the TCR CDR3. MiXCR was run by TCRdb on the multiplex PCR reads, yielding one entry per CDR3 protein. The data contain hundreds of thousands of distinct CDR3 sequences, about 15% of them singletons. Disease duration was under 3 months in the ophthalmopathy patients, who also had a Clinical Activity Score of at least 3 and a NOSPECS grade of at least 4. PBMCs were derived from under 13 ml fresh peripheral blood. The chain carries TRBV5-5 and TRBJ2-1, with 8 bases aligning to TRBD2. The receptor was isolated from a man aged 18 to 30 with Graves' ophthalmopathy. The sample consisted of blood. The CDR3 loop is CASSLLPSGNEQFF. The CDR3, as DNA: TGTGCCAGCAGCTTGCTACCTAGCGGGAATGAGCAGTTCTTC.